This TCR beta chain stems from a study of OX40 agonist ivuxolimab in advanced cancers. For context, the study as a whole: Ivuxolimab was a fully human IgG2 agonistic monoclonal antibody targeting the costimulatory receptor OX40 (CD134). Of the 50 to 55 dose-escalation patients, hepatocellular carcinoma was present in about 20, melanoma in around 15, renal cell carcinoma in 9 and head and neck cancer in 9. Partial responses were achieved by three dose-escalation patients, of whom one had hepatocellular carcinoma and two had cutaneous melanoma. The dose-escalation cohort was approximately 83% male with a mean age of about 60 years, ranging from roughly 20 to 80. Prior anti-PD-1, anti-PD-L1 or anti-CTLA-4 therapy was permitted, and approximately 41% of dose-escalation patients had received checkpoint inhibitors. Intravenous ivuxolimab was administered to patients every 2 weeks at six dose levels: 0.01, 0.1, 0.3, 1.5, 3 and 10 mg/kg. The monotherapy dose-escalation portion (N of about 47 patients) of the phase I ivuxolimab trial is reported in the paper. The point of sequencing TCRbeta in the periphery was to test whether ivuxolimab changed TCR sequence diversity and drove clonal T-cell expansion.

Genomic DNA was extracted from sorted cells for sequencing of the TCRbeta CDR3 region. TCRbeta CDR3 regions were sequenced using the immunoSEQ Assay. TCRdb took this table from immuneACCESS and kept in-frame rearrangements with V and J called. Such tables lack part of the clones; where checked against another copy, unresolved V genes explain under half of the gap, and the rest is unexplained. This sample gives about 110,000 clones in total; 75% to 95% of them show up just once. Together, the top ten hold approximately 0.63% of the sample. CDR1 and CDR2 (SGHTA, FQGTGA) derive from the germline V gene. Its CDR3 holds 13 amino acids, cysteine through phenylalanine. The only DNA kept is the CDR3, 39 bases in frame from the first base. V and J are truncated by 2 bases and 3 bases respectively, leaving an intervening sequence of 6 bases. Notes on this clone: Its binding antigen is unknown. Per-base quality was not reported, and no clone a single base away is much larger than it.

The trial excluded patients who had a history of autoimmune disease or who were on systemic immunosuppression. Peripheral blood for TCR sequencing was collected from all dose cohorts at baseline, on cycle 4 day 1, and on cycle 7 day 1. Samples were obtained from an open-label, multicenter, first-in-human phase I dose-escalation trial of ivuxolimab. Adults with locally advanced or metastatic melanoma, renal cell carcinoma, hepatocellular carcinoma or head and neck squamous cell carcinoma were enrolled in the trial. Before TCR sequencing, CD4+ T cells and CD8+ T cells were sorted from peripheral blood as separate populations. General study outcomes and caveats: Antigen specificity was not determined for the clonally expanded peripheral T cells. Low levels of normalized T-cell clonal expansion were also shown by some nonresponding patients. Partial responders in the 0.1-3.0 mg/kg groups had among the lowest normalized peripheral clonal expansion, especially among CD8+ T cells. On average, CD8+ T cells showed more expanded clones than CD4+ T cells after ivuxolimab. Clonal expansion of both CD4+ and CD8+ blood T cells was observed from baseline to week 6 at doses 0.1 to 3.0 mg/kg.

This clonotype was obtained from an adult with an advanced solid tumor such as melanoma, head and neck, liver or kidney cancer. Recombination connected TRBV7-3 to TRBJ2-3; the D gene is unclear. The specimen was CD4+ or CD8+ T cells sorted from blood, collected in a trial of the OX40 agonist ivuxolimab. The CDR3 sequence is CASSLGWTDTQYF. The nucleotide sequence reads TGTGCCAGCAGCTTAGGGTGGACAGATACGCAGTATTTT.